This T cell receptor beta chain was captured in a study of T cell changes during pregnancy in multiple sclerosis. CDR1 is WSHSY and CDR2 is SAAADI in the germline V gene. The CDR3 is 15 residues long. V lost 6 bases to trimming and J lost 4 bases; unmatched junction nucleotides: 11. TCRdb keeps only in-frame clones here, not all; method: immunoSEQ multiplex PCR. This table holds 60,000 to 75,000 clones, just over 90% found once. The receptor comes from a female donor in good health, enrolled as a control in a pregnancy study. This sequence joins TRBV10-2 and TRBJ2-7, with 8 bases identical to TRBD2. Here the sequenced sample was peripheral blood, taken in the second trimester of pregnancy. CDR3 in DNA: TGCGCCAGCAGGCACACTAGCGGAGGGACGTACGAGCAGTACTTC. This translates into CASRHTSGGTYEQYF.